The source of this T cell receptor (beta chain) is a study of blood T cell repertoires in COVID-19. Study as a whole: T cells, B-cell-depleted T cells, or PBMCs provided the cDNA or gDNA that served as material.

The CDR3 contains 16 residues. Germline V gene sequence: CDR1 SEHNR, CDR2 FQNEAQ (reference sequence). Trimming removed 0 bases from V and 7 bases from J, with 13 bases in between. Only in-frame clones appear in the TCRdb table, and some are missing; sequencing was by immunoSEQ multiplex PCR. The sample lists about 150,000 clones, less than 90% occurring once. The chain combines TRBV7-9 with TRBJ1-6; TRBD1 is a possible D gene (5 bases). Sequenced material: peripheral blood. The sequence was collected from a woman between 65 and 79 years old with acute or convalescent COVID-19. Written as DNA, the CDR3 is TGTGCCAGCAGCTTAGCGTTGGCAGGGTTAAATTCACCCCTCCACTTT. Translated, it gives CASSLALAGLNSPLHF.